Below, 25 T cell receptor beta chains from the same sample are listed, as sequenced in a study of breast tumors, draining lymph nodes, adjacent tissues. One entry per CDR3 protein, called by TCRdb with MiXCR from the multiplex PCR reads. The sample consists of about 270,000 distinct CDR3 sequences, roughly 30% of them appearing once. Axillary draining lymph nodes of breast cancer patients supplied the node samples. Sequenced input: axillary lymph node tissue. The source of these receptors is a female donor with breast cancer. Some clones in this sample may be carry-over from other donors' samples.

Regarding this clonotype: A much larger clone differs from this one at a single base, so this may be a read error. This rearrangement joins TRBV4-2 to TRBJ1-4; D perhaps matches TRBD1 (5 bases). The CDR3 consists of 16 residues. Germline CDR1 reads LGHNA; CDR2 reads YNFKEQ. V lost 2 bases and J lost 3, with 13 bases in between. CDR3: CASSQLSGGANEKLFF. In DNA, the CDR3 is TGTGCCAGCAGCCAATTGAGTGGGGGTGCTAATGAAAAACTGTTTTTT.

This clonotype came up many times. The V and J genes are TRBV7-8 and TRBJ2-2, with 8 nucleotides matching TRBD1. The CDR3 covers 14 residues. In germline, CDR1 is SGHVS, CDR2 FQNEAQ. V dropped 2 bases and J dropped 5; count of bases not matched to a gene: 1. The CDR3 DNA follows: TGTGCCAGCAGCTTAAGGGACAGGACCGGGGAGCTGTTTTTT. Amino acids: CASSLRDRTGELFF.

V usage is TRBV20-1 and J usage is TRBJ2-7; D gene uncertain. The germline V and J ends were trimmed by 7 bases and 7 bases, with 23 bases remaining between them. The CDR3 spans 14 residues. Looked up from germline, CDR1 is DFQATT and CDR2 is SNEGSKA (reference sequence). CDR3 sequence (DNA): TGCAGTGTGCCCCCCCGCAGGCCCTTAGGTGAGCAGTACTTC. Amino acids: CSVPPRRPLGEQYF.

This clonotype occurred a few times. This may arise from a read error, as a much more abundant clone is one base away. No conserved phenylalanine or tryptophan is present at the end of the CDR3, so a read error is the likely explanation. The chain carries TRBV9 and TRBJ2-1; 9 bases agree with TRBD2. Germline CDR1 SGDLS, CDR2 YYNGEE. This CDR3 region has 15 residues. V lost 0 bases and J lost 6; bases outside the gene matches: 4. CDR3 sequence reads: CASSVAGLARNEQFS. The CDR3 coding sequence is TGTGCCAGCAGCGTAGCGGGACTAGCACGCAATGAGCAGTTCTCC.

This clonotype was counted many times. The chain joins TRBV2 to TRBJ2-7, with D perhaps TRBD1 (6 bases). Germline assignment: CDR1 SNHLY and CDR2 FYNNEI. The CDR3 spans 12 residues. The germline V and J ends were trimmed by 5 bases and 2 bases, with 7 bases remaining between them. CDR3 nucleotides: TGTGCCAGCAGTCAGGGGACCTACGAGCAGTACTTC. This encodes CASSQGTYEQYF.

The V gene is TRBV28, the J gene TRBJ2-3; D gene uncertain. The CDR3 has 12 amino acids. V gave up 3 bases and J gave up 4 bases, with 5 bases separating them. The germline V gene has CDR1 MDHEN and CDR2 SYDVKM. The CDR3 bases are TGTGCCAGCAGTTTTTGGGCAGATACGCAGTATTTT. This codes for CASSFWADTQYF.

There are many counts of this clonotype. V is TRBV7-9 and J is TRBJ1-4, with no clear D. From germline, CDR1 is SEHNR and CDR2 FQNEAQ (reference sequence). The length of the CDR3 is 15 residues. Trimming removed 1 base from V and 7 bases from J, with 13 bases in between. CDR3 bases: TGTGCCAGCAGCTTAGGGGAAGGTGGCTCTGAAAAACTGTTTTTT. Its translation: CASSLGEGGSEKLFF.

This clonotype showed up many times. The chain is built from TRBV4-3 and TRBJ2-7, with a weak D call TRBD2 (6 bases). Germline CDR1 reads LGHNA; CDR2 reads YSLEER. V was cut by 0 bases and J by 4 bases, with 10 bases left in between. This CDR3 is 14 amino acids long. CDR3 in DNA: TGCGCCAGCAGCCAAGATGAGGAGGGGTACGAGCAGTACTTC. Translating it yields CASSQDEEGYEQYF.

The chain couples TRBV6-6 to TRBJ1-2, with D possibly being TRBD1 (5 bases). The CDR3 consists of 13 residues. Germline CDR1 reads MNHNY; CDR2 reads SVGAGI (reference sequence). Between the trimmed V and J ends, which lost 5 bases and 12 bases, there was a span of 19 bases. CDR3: CASSGQTASGNTF. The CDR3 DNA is TGTGCCAGCAGTGGCCAGACAGCCTCTGGAAACACCTTC.

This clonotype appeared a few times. The CDR3 sequence: CSARLQGRGNTEAFF. CDR3 nucleotides: TGCAGTGCTCGACTACAGGGTAGGGGGAACACTGAAGCTTTCTTT. The V and J genes are TRBV20-1 and TRBJ1-1; tentatively, D is TRBD1 (6 bases). The V end was cut by 5 bases, the J end by 1 base, with 17 bases between. Germline assignment: CDR1 DFQATT and CDR2 SNEGSKA (reference sequence). CDR3 length equals 15 residues.

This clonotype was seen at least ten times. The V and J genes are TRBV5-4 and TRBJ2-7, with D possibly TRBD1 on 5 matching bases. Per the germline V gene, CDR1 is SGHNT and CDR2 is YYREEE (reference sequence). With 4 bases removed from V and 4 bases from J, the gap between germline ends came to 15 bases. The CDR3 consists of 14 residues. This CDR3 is CASSRDSGLYEQYF. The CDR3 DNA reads TGTGCCAGCAGCCGCGATTCAGGGTTGTACGAGCAGTACTTC.

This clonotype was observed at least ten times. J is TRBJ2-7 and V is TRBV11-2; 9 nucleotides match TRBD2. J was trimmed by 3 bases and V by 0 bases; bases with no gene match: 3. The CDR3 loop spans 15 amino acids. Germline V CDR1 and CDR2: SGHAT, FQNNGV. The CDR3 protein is CASSLEGSGSYEQYF. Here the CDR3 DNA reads TGTGCCAGCAGCTTAGAGGGTAGCGGGAGCTACGAGCAGTACTTC.

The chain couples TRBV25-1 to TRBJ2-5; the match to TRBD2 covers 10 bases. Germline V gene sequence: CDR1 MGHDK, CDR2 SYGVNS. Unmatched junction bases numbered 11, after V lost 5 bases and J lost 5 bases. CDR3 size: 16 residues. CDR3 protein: CASSSPEREGRETQYF. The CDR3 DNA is TGTGCCAGCAGTTCCCCTGAGCGGGAGGGCCGTGAGACCCAGTACTTC.

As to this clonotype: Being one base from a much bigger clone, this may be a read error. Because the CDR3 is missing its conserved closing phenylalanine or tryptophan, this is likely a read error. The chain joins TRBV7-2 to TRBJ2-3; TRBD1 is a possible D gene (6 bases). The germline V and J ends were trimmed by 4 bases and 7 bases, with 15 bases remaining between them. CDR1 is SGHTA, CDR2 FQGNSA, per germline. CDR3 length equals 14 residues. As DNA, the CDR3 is TGTGCCAGCAGCTCGACGACAGGAGGTCATACGCAGTATCTT. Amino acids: CASSSTTGGHTQYL.

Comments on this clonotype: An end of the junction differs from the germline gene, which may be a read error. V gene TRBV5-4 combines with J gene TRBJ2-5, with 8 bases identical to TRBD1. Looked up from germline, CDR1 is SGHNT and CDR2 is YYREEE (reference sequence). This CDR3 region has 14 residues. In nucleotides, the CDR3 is TGTGCCAACAGCGCAGGGGGCGCCGAAGAGACCCGGTACTTC. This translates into CANSAGGAEETRYF.

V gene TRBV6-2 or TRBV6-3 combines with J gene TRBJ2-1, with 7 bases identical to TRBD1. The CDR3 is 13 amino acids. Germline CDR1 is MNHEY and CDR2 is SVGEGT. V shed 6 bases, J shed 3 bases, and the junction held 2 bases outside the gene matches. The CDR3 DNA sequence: TGTGCCAGCAGAACAGGGGTCTACAATGAGCAGTTCTTC. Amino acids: CASRTGVYNEQFF.

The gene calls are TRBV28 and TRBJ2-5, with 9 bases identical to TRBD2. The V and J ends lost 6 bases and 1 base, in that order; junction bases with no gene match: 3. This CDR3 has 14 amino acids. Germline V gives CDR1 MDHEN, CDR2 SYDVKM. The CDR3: CASSKTSGQETQYF. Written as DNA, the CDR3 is TGTGCCAGCAGCAAGACTAGCGGCCAAGAGACCCAGTACTTC.

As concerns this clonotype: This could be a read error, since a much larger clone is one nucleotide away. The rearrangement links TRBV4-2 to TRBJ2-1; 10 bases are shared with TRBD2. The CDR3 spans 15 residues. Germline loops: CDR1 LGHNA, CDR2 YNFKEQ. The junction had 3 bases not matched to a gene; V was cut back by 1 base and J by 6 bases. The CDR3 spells CASSQAGTSVNEQFF. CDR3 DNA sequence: TGTGCCAGCAGCCAAGCCGGGACTAGCGTCAATGAGCAGTTCTTC.

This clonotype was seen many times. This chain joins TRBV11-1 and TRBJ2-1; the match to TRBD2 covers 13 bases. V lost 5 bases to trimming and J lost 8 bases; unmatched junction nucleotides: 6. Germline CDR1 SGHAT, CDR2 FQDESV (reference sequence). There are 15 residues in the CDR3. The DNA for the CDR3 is TGTGCCAGCAGCCAACTAGCGGGAGGGCCTGATGAGCAGTTCTTC. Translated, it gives CASSQLAGGPDEQFF.

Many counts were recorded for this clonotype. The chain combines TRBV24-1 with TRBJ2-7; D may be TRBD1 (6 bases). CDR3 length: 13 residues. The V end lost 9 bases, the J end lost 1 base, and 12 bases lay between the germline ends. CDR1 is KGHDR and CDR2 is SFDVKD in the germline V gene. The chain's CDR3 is CATARGTSYEQYF. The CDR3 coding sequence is TGTGCCACCGCCAGGGGTACGTCCTACGAGCAGTACTTC.

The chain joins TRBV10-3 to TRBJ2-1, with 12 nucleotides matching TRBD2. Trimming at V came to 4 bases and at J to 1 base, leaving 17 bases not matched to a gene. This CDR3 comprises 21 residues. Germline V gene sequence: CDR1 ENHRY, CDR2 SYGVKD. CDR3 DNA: TGTGCCATCAGTGCTAGAGATTCCCGACTAGCGGGAGTGGGATCCTACAATGAGCAGTTCTTC. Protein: CAISARDSRLAGVGSYNEQFF.

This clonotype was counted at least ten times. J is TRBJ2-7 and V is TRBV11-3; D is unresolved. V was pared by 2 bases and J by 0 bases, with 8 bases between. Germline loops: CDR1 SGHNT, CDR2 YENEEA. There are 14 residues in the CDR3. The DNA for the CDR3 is TGTGCCAGCAGCTTAACACGGATCTCCTACGAGCAGTACTTC. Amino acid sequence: CASSLTRISYEQYF. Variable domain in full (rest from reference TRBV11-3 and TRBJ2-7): EAGVVQSPRYKIIEKKQPVAFWCNPISGHNTLYWYLQNLGQGPELLIRYENEEAVDDSQLPKDRFSAERLKGVDSTLKIQPAELGDSAVYLCASSLTRISYEQYFGPGTRLTVT.

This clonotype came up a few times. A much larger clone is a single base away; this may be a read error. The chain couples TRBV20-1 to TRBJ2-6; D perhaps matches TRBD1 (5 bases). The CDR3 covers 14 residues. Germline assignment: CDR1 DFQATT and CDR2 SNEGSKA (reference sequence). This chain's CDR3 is CSAREGSGATVLTF. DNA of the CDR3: TGCAGTGCTAGAGAGGGCTCTGGGGCCACCGTCCTGACTTTC.

The CDR3 coding sequence is TGTGCCAGCAGTTTTGGGGGACGGAGCTACACCTTC. This translates into CASSFGGRSYTF. V and J are TRBV28 and TRBJ1-2, with D perhaps TRBD1 (5 bases). CDR1 is MDHEN, CDR2 SYDVKM, per germline. CDR3 length: 12 residues. Trimming removed 3 bases at V and 9 bases at J, with 11 bases between.

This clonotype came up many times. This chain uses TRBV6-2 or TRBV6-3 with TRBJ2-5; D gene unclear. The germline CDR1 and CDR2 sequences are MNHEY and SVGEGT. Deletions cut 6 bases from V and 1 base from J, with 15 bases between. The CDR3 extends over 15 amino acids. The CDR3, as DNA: TGTGCCAGCAGACGCGTTGTGGAGTTCCAAGAGACCCAGTACTTC. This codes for CASRRVVEFQETQYF.